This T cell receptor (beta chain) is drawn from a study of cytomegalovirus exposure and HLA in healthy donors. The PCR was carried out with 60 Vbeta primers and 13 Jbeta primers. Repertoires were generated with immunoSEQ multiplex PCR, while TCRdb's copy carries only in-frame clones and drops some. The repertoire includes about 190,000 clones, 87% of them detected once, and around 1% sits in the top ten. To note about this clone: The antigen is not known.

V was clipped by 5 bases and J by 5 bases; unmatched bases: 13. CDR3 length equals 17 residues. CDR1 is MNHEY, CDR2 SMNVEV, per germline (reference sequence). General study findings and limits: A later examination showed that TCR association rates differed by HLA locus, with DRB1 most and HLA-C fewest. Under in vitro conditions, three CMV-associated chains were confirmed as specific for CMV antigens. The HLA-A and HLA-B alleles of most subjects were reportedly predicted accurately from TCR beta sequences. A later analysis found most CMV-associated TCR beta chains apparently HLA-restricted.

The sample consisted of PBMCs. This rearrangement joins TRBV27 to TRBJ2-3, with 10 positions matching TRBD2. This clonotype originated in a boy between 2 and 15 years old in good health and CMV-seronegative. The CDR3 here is CASSEIGLAGERDTQYF. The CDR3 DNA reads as TGTGCCAGCAGTGAGATCGGGCTAGCGGGGGAACGAGATACGCAGTATTTT.